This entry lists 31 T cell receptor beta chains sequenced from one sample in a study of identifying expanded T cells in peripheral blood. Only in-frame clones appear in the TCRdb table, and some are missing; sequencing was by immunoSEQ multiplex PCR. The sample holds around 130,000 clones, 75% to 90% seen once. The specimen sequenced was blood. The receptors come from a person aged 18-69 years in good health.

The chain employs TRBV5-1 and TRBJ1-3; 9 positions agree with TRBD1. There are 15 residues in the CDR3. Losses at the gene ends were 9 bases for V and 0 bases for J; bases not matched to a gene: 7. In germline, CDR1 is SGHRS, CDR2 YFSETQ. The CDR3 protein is CATRGTGSSGNTIYF. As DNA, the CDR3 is TGCGCCACCCGGGGGACAGGGAGCTCTGGAAACACCATATATTTT.

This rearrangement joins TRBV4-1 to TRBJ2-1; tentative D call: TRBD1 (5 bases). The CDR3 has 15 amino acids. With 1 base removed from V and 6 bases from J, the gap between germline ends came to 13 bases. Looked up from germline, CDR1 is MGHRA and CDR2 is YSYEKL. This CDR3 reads CASSQVDWQGNEQFF. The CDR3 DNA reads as TGCGCCAGCAGCCAAGTCGACTGGCAGGGCAATGAGCAGTTCTTC.

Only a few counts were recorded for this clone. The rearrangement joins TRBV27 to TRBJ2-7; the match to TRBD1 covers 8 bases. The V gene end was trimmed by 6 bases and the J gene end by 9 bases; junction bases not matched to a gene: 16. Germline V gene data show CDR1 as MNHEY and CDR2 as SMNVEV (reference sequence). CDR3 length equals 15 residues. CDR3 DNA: TGTGCCAGCAGGCTAGACAGGGGCCTTACCTCCCGGCAGTACTTC. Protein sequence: CASRLDRGLTSRQYF.

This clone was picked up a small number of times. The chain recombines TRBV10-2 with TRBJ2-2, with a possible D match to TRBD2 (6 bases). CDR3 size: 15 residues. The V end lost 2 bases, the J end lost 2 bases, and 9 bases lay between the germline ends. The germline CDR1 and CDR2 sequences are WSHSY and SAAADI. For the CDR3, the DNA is TGCGCCAGCAGTGAGGGGGGGACTAACACCGGGGAGCTGTTTTTT. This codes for CASSEGGTNTGELFF.

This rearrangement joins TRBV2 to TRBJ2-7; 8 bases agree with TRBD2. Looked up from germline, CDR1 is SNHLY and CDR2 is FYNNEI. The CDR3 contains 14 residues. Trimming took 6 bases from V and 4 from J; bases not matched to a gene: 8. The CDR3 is CASRKLAAVYEQYF. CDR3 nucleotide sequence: TGTGCCAGCAGGAAACTAGCGGCAGTTTACGAGCAGTACTTC.

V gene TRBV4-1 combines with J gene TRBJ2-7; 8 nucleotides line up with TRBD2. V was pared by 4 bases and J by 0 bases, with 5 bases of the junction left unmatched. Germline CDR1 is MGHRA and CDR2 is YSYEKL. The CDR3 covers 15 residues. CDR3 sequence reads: CASSRPGTSSYEQYF. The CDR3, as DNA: TGCGCCAGCAGCCGGCCCGGGACTAGCTCCTACGAGCAGTACTTC.

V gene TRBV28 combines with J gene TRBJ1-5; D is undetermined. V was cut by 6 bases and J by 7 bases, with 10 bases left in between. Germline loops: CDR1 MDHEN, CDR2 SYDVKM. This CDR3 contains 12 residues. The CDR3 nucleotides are TGTGCCAGCAGACCCCAGGAACAGCCCCAGCATTTT. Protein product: CASRPQEQPQHF.

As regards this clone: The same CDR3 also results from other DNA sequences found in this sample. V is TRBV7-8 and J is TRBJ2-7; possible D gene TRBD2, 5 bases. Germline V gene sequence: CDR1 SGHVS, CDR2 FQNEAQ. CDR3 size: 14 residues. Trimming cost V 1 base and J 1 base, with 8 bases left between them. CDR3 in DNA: TGTGCCAGCAGCTTAGGTACGGGATCCTACGAGCAGTACTTC. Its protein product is CASSLGTGSYEQYF.

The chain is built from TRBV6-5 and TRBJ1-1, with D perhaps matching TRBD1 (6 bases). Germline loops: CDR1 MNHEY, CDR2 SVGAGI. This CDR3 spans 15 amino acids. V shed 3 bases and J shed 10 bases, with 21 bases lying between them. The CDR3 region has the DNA TGTGCCAGCAGTTATACACCGACAGGTCAATCTCGAGCTTTCTTT. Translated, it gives CASSYTPTGQSRAFF.

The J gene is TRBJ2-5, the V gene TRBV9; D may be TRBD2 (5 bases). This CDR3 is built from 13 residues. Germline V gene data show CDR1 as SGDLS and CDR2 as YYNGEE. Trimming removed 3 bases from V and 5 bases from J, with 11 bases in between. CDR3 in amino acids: CASSARPGETQYF. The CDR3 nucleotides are TGTGCCAGCAGCGCACGACCGGGGGAGACCCAGTACTTC.

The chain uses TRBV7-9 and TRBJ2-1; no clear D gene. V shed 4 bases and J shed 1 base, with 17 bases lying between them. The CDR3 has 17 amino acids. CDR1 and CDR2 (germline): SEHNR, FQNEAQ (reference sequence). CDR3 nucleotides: TGTGCCAGCAGCTCCTACTTAGCTGCGCAATCCTACAATGAGCAGTTCTTC. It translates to CASSSYLAAQSYNEQFF.

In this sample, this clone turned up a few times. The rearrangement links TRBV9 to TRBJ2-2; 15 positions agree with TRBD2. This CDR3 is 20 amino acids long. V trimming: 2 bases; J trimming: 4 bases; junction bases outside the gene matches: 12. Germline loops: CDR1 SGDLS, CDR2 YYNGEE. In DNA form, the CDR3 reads TGTGCCAGCAGCGTCCCTCCGGGACTAGCGGGAGGAGGTCGCACCGGGGAGCTGTTTTTT. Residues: CASSVPPGLAGGGRTGELFF.

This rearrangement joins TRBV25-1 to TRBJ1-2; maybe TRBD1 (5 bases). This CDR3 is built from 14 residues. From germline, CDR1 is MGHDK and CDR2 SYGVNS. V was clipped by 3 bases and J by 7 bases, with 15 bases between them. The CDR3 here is CASSDRGLHRGYTF. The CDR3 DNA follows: TGTGCCAGCAGTGATCGGGGGTTACATCGTGGCTACACCTTC.

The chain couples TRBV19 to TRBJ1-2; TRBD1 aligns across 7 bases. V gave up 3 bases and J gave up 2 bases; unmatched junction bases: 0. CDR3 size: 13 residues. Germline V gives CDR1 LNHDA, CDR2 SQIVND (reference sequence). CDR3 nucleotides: TGTGCCAGTAGTATGACAGGGAACTATGGCTACACCTTC. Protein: CASSMTGNYGYTF.

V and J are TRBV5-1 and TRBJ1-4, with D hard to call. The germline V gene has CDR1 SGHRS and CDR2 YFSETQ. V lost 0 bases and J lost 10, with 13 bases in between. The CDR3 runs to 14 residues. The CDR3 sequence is CASSLDQEPGKLFF. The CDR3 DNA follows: TGCGCCAGCAGCTTGGATCAGGAACCGGGAAAACTGTTTTTT.

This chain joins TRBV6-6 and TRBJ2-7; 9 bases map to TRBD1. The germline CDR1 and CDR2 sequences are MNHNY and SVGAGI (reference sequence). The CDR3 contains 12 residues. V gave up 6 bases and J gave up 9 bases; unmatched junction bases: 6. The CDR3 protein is CASSRDRDGQYF. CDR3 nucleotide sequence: TGTGCCAGCAGCCGGGACAGGGATGGGCAGTACTTC.

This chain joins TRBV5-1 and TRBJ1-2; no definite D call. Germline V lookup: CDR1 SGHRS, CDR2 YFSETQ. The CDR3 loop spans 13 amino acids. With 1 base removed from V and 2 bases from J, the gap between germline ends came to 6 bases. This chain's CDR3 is CASSLWLNYGYTF. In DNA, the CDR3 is TGCGCCAGCAGCTTGTGGTTAAACTATGGCTACACCTTC.

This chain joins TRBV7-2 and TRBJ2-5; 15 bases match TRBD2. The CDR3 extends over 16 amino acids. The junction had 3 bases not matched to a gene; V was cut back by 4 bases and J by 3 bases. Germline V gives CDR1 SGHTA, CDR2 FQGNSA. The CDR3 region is CASSSRTSGGEETQYF. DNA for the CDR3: TGTGCCAGCAGCTCCAGGACTAGCGGGGGGGAAGAGACCCAGTACTTC.

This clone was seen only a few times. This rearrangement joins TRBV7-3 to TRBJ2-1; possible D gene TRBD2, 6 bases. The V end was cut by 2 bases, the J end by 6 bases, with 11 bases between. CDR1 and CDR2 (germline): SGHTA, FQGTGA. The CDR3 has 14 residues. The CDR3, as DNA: TGTGCCAGCAGCTTAGGTAGCGGTAGCAATGAGCAGTTCTTC. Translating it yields CASSLGSGSNEQFF. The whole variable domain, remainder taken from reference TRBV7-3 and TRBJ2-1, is GAGVSQTPSNKVTEKGKYVELRCDPISGHTALYWYRQSLGQGPEFLIYFQGTGAADDSGLPNDRFFAVRPEGSVSTLKIQRTERGDSAVYLCASSLGSGSNEQFFGPGTRLTVL.

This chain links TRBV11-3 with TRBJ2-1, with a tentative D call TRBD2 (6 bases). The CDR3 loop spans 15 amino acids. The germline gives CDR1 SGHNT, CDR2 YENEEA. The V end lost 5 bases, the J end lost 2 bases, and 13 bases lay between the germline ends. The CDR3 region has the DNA TGTGCCAGCAGCCAAAAAAGGGAGGCCTACAATGAGCAGTTCTTC. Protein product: CASSQKREAYNEQFF.

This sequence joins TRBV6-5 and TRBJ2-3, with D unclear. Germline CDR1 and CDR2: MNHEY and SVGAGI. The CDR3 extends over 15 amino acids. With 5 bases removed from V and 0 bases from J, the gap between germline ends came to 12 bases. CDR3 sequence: CASSPRAASTDTQYF. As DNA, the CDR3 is TGTGCCAGCAGTCCCCGAGCCGCTAGCACAGATACGCAGTATTTT.

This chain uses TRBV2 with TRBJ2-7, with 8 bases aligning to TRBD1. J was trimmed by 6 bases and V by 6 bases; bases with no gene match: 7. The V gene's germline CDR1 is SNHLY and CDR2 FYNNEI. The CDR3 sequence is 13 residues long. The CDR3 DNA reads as TGTGCCAGCAGGCTCACAGGGGGAACCGAGCAGTACTTC. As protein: CASRLTGGTEQYF.

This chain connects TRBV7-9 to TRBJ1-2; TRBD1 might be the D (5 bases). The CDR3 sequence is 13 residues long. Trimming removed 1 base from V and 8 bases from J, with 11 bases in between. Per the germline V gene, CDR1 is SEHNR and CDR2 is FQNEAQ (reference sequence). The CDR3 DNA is TGTGCCAGCAGCTTAGAGGGGAAAAGGGGCTACACCTTC. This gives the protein CASSLEGKRGYTF.

The CDR3 sequence is CASSLSSAGQSEAFF. CDR3 DNA: TGTGCCAGCAGCTTATCGAGTGCCGGACAGTCTGAAGCTTTCTTT. This chain uses TRBV7-3 with TRBJ1-1, with D possibly TRBD1 on 6 matching bases. This CDR3 is 15 amino acids long. Germline values: CDR1 SGHTA, CDR2 FQGTGA. The V end lost 2 bases, the J end lost 6 bases, and 16 bases lay between the germline ends.

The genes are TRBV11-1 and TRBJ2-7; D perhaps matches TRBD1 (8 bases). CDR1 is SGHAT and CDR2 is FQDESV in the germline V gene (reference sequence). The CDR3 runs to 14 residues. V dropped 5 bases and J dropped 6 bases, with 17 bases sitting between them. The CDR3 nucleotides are TGTGCCAGCAGCCAGGGGGCGGGAGTCCCCGAGCAGTACTTC. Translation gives CASSQGAGVPEQYF.

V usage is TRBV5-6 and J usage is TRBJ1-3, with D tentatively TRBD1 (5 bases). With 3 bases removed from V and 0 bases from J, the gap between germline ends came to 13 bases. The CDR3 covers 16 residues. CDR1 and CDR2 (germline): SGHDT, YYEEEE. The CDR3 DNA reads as TGTGCCAGCAGCTCAGTTATTCAGGGCTCTGGAAACACCATATATTTT. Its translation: CASSSVIQGSGNTIYF.

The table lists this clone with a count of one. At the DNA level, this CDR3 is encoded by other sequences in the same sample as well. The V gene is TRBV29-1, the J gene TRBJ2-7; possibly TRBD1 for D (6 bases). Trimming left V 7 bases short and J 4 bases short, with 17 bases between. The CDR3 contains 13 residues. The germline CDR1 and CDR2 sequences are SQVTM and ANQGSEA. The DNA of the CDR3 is TGCAGCGCGCGAGGGGTGGGGGCATACGAGCAGTACTTC. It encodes CSARGVGAYEQYF.

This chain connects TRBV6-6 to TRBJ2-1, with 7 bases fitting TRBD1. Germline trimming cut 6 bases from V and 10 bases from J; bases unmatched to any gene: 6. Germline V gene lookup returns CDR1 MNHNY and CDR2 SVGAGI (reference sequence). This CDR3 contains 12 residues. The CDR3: CASSAQGNEQFF. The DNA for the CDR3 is TGTGCCAGCAGCGCACAGGGGAACGAGCAGTTCTTC.

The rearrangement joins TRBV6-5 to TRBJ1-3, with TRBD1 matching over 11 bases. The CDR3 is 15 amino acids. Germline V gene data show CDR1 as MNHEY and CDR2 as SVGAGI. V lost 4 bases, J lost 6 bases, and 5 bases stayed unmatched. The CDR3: CASSFNGQGANTIYF. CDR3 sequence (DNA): TGTGCCAGCAGTTTCAATGGACAGGGGGCAAACACCATATATTTT.

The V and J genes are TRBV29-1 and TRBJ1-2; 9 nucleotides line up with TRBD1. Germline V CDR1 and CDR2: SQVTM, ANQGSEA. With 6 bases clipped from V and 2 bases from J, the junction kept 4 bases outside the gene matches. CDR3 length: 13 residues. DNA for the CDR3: TGCAGCGTACCGGGACAGGGAAACTATGGCTACACCTTC. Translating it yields CSVPGQGNYGYTF.

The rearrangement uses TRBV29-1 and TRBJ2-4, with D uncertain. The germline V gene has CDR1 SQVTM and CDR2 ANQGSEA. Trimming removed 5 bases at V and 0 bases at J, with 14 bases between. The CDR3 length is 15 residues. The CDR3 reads CSVYGGSLAKNIQYF. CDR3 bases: TGCAGCGTTTATGGCGGATCACTAGCCAAAAACATTCAGTACTTC.